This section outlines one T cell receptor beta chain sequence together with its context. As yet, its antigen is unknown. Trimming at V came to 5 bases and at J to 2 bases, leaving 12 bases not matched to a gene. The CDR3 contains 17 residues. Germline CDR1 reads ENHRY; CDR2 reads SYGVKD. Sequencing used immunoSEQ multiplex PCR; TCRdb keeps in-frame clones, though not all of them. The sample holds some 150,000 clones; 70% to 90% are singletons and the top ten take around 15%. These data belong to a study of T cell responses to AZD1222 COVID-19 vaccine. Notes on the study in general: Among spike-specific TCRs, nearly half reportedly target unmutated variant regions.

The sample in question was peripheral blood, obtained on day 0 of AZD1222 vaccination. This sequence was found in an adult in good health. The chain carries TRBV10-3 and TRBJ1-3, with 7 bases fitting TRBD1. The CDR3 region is CAISSQGEGSTGNTIYF. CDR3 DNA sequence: TGTGCCATCAGTTCCCAGGGGGAGGGGAGTACTGGAAACACCATATATTTT.